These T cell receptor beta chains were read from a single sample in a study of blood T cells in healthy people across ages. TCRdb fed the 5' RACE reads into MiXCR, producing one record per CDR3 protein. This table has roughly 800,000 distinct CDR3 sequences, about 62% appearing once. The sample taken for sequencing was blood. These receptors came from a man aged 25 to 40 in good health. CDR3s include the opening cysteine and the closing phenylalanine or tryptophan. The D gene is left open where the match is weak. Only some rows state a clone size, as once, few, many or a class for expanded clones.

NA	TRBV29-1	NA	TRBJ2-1	CSVQRTTNEQFF	TGCAGCGTCCAGCGGACGACCAATGAGCAGTTCTTC
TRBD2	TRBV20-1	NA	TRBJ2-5	CSAASGSVGGETQYF	TGCAGTGCTGCTAGCGGGAGCGTAGGGGGGGAGACCCAGTACTTC
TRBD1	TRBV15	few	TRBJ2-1	CATSRGQGVHEQFF	TGTGCCACCAGCAGAGGACAGGGGGTGCATGAGCAGTTCTTC
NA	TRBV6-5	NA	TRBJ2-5	CASNSGTRETQYF	TGTGCCAGCAACTCCGGGACGAGGGAGACCCAGTACTTC
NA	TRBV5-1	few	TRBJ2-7	CASSLLQGPYEQYF	TGCGCCAGCAGCTTGTTACAGGGACCCTACGAGCAGTACTTC
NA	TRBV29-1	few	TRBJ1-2	CSVGSNYGYTF	TGCAGCGTTGGTTCTAACTATGGCTACACCTTC
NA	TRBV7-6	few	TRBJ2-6	CASSLMDIRTPNLGANVLTF	TGTGCCAGCAGCTTAATGGACATCCGAACTCCCAATTTAGGGGCCAACGTCCTGACTTTC
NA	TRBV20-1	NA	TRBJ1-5	CSARRQSQPQHF	TGCAGTGCTAGGCGACAATCCCAGCCCCAGCATTTT
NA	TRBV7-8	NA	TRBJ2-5	CASSPTEGSRETQYF	TGTGCCAGCAGCCCGACCGAGGGGTCCCGGGAGACCCAGTACTTC
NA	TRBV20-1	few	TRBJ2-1	CSVASGLLTYNEQFF	TGCAGTGTAGCCAGCGGGCTGCTCACCTACAATGAGCAGTTCTTC
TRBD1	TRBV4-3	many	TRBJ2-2	CASSQDSRGGRTGELFF	TGCGCCAGCAGCCAAGATTCACGAGGGGGCAGGACCGGGGAGCTGTTTTTT
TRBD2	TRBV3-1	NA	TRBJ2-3	CASSQAFGGGPFGDTQYF	TGTGCCAGCAGCCAAGCGTTCGGCGGGGGGCCCTTTGGAGATACGCAGTATTTT
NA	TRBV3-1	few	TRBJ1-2	CASSQDAAANYGYTF	TGTGCCAGCAGCCAAGATGCGGCAGCTAACTATGGCTACACCTTC
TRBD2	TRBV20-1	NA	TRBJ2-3	CSATTSGGTDTQYF	TGCAGTGCTACCACTAGCGGTGGTACAGATACGCAGTATTTT
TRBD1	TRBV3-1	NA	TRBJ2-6	CASSLDRGFPGANVLTF	TGTGCCAGCAGCCTCGACAGGGGATTTCCTGGGGCCAACGTCCTGACTTTC
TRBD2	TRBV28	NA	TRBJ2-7	CASSRSGGFSYEQYF	TGTGCCAGCAGTAGAAGCGGGGGTTTCTCCTACGAGCAGTACTTC
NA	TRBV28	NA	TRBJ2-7	CASSSQGNGYEQYF	TGTGCCAGCAGTTCCCAGGGAAATGGCTACGAGCAGTACTTC
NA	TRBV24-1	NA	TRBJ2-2	CATQGTTGELFF	TGTGCCACACAGGGAACCACCGGGGAGCTGTTTTTT
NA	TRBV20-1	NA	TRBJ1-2	CSASPRGDKKYGYTF	TGCAGTGCTTCCCCCCGGGGCGACAAGAAGTATGGCTACACCTTC
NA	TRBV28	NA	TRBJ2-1	CASSEGTPRGQFF	TGTGCCAGCAGTGAAGGGACCCCCCGGGGGCAGTTCTTC
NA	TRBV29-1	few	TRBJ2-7	CSVPPVEQYF	TGCAGCGTGCCCCCGGTCGAGCAGTACTTC
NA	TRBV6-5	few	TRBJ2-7	CASSYSSGPPNYEQYF	TGTGCCAGCAGTTATTCTTCCGGACCTCCCAACTACGAGCAGTACTTC
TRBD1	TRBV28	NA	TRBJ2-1	CASSSTGANSYNEQFF	TGTGCCAGCAGTTCGACAGGGGCTAACTCCTACAATGAGCAGTTCTTC
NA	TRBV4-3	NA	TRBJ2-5	CASSQEGFDGVQETQYF	TGCGCCAGCAGCCAAGAAGGTTTCGATGGGGTCCAAGAGACCCAGTACTTC
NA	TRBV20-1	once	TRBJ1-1	CSAPGSTGAEAFF	TGCAGTGCTCCAGGGTCGACGGGGGCTGAAGCTTTCTTT
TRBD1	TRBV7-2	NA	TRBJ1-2	CASGPQQGGYYGYTF	TGTGCCAGCGGCCCCCAACAGGGGGGATACTATGGCTACACCTTC
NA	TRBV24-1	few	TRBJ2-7	CATSGDSYEQYF	TGTGCCACCTCGGGAGACTCCTACGAGCAGTACTTC
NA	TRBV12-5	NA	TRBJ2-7	CASGLANVDEQYF	TGTGCTAGTGGTTTGGCGAACGTGGACGAGCAGTACTTC
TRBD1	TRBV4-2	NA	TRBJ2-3	CASRSGQASTDTQYF	TGTGCCAGCAGAAGTGGACAGGCGAGCACAGATACGCAGTATTTT
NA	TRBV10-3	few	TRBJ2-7	CAIRSEPRSYEQYF	TGTGCCATCAGGTCGGAACCTCGCTCCTACGAGCAGTACTTC
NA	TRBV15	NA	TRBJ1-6	CATSEGRESSPLHF	TGTGCCACCAGCGAGGGAAGGGAAAGTTCACCCCTCCACTTT
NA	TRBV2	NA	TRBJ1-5	CASSGGVISPQHF	TGTGCCAGCAGTGGAGGGGTCATCTCGCCCCAGCATTTT
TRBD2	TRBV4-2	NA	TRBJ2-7	CASSQEVLRESHEQYF	TGTGCCAGCAGCCAAGAGGTTTTGCGGGAGTCCCACGAGCAGTACTTC
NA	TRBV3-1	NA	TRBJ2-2	CASTPRVDGGELFF	TGTGCCAGCACCCCAAGGGTCGACGGTGGGGAGCTGTTTTTT
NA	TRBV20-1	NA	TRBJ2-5	CSARDGGPRVEQYF	TGCAGTGCTAGAGATGGGGGCCCCCGGGTGGAGCAGTACTTC
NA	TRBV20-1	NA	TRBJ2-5	CSALSVLVFEETQYF	TGCAGTGCCCTTTCGGTGTTGGTTTTCGAAGAGACCCAGTACTTC
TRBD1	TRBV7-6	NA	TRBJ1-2	CASSLADRGSTGYTF	TGTGCCAGCAGCTTAGCGGACAGGGGTAGTACGGGCTACACCTTC
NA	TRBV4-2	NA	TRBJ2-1	CASSQGFGGKSPNEQFF	TGTGCCAGCAGCCAAGGTTTTGGGGGTAAGTCTCCCAATGAGCAGTTCTTC
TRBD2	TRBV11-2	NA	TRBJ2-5	CASSSRPLLAGGVTQYF	TGTGCCAGCAGCTCTCGCCCACTACTAGCGGGAGGAGTGACCCAGTACTTC
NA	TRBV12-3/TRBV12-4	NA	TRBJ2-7	CASSPTLGTNNEQYF	TGTGCCAGCAGCCCCACCCTAGGGACAAACAATGAGCAGTACTTC
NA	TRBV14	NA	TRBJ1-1	CASSQGTAEAFF	TGTGCCAGCAGCCAAGGGACGGCTGAAGCTTTCTTT
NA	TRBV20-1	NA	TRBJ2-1	CSARVPGLEKFF	TGCAGTGCTAGAGTCCCGGGACTGGAAAAGTTCTTC
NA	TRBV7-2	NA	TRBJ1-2	CASSLHADYGYTF	TGTGCCAGCAGCTTACACGCCGACTATGGCTACACCTTC
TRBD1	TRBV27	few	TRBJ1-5	CASSLRGLQGVVGISNQPQHF	TGTGCCAGCAGCCTTAGGGGGCTACAGGGCGTAGTGGGAATTAGCAATCAGCCCCAGCATTTT
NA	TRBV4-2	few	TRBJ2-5	CASSQDLAGGTQYF	TGTGCCAGCAGCCAAGATCTAGCAGGCGGGACCCAGTACTTC
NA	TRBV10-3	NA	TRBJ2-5	CAVSESTRETQYF	TGTGCCGTCAGTGAGTCGACCAGGGAGACCCAGTACTTC
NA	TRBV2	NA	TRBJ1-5	CASSVTDFSNQPQHF	TGTGCCAGCAGTGTTACAGACTTTAGCAATCAGCCCCAGCATTTT
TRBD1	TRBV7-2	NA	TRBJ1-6	CASSGDRDSPLHF	TGTGCCAGCAGCGGGGACAGGGATTCACCCCTCCACTTT
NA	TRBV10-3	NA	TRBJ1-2	CAISDDGGNYGHTF	TGTGCCATCAGTGATGATGGGGGCAACTATGGCCACACCTTC
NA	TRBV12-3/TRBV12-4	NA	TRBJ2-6	CASSQGTSSSGANVLTF	TGTGCCAGCAGCCAGGGCACTAGCAGCTCTGGGGCCAACGTCCTGACTTTC
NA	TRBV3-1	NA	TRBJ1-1	CASSQEASTEAFF	TGTGCCAGCAGCCAGGAGGCCAGCACTGAAGCTTTCTTT
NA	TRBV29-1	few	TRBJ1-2	CSVEEGKRGYTF	TGCAGCGTTGAGGAGGGGAAGCGTGGCTACACCTTC
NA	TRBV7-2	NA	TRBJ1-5	CASSSDTGTEQPQHF	TGTGCCAGCAGCTCGGATACAGGGACGGAGCAGCCCCAGCATTTT
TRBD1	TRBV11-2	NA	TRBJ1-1	CASSLEGQGMNTEAFF	TGTGCCAGCAGCTTGGAGGGACAGGGAATGAACACTGAAGCTTTCTTT
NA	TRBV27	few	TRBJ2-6	CASSLYPAGLGGSANVLTF	TGTGCCAGCAGTTTATACCCGGCGGGGTTAGGTGGGTCGGCCAACGTCCTGACTTTC
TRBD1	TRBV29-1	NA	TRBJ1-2	CSVERGTGDHYGYTF	TGCAGCGTTGAAAGGGGGACAGGGGATCATTATGGCTACACCTTC
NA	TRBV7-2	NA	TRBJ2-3	CASSLGTTSDTQYF	TGTGCCAGCAGCTTAGGGACTACCTCAGATACGCAGTATTTT